Listed below are T cell receptor beta chains from one sample, sequenced in a study of beta chain features in type 1 diabetes. Data came from immunoSEQ multiplex PCR; TCRdb stores just in-frame clones and leaves some out. The sample lists some 360,000 clones; 9.5% to 10% were seen once. The source material was central memory CD4+ T cells from blood. These receptors all come from a man aged 25-45 years with type 1 diabetes. The CDR3 runs from the conserved cysteine through the conserved F or W. The D gene is left open where the match is weak. Not every row has a clone size; where given, it reads once, few, many or a size class.

V: TRBV27
size: few
J: TRBJ2-1
D: .
DNA: TGTGCCAGCAGTTCCCGCCCGATATTGACCGCGAGCTCCTACAATGAGCAGTTCTTC
CDR3: CASSSRPILTASSYNEQFF

V: TRBV21-1
size: few
J: TRBJ2-7
D: .
DNA: TGTGCCAGTTTTATCCGGGACAGCTCTTACGAGCAGTACTTC
CDR3: CASFIRDSSYEQYF

V: TRBV7-2
size: few
J: TRBJ2-6
D: .
DNA: TGTGCCAGCAGGCAGAGTTCTGGGGCCAACGTCCTGACTTTC
CDR3: CASRQSSGANVLTF

V: TRBV7-2
size: few
J: TRBJ1-3
D: .
DNA: TGTGCCAGCAGCTCTGGGGTCACAGGGACCAGAAACACCATATATTTT
CDR3: CASSSGVTGTRNTIYF

V: TRBV27
size: .
J: TRBJ1-1
D: .
DNA: TGTGCCAGCAGTTTATGGGGGGCCACTGAAGCTTTCTTT
CDR3: CASSLWGATEAFF

V: TRBV7-9
size: .
J: TRBJ1-1
D: .
DNA: TGTGCCAGCAGCTTAGCACCAAACACTGAAGCTTTCTTT
CDR3: CASSLAPNTEAFF

V: TRBV9
size: .
J: TRBJ1-2
D: .
DNA: TGTGCCAGCAGCCCCGGGGTCTATGGCTACACCTTC
CDR3: CASSPGVYGYTF

V: TRBV6-1
size: .
J: TRBJ2-5
D: .
DNA: TGTGCCAGCAGTGAAGGCGCCGCCCAGTACTTC
CDR3: CASSEGAAQYF

V: TRBV28
size: many
J: TRBJ2-1
D: .
DNA: TGTGCCAGCAGTCCGGGGAACAATGAGCAGTTCTTC
CDR3: CASSPGNNEQFF

V: TRBV12-5
size: few
J: TRBJ2-2
D: TRBD2
DNA: TGTGCTAGTGGCCGAGGGGAGGGTACCACCGGGGAGCTGTTTTTT
CDR3: CASGRGEGTTGELFF

V: TRBV23-1
size: .
J: TRBJ1-1
D: .
DNA: TGCGCCAGCAGTCAATCGATGGACACTGAAGCTTTCTTT
CDR3: CASSQSMDTEAFF

V: TRBV18
size: .
J: TRBJ2-2
D: .
DNA: TGTGCCAGCTCACCGGCTGTAACCGGGGAGCTGTTTTTT
CDR3: CASSPAVTGELFF

V: TRBV9
size: .
J: TRBJ2-7
D: .
DNA: TGTGCCAGCAGCGTAGAGGTCCGTTCCTACGAGCAGTACTTC
CDR3: CASSVEVRSYEQYF

V: TRBV7-9
size: .
J: TRBJ2-1
D: .
DNA: TGTGCCAGCAGCTTAGCACGTGGGCTTCAGTTCTTC
CDR3: CASSLARGLQFF

V: TRBV6-5
size: few
J: TRBJ1-1
D: TRBD1
DNA: TGTGCCAGCAGCCAAGCAGGGGGCTTATTTACCGAAGCTTTCTTT
CDR3: CASSQAGGLFTEAFF

V: TRBV6-1
size: few
J: TRBJ2-7
D: TRBD2
DNA: TGTGCCAGCAGTCCCCCCGTGGGAGGGTCCCACGAGCAGTACTTC
CDR3: CASSPPVGGSHEQYF

V: TRBV19
size: .
J: TRBJ2-3
D: TRBD1
DNA: TGTGCCAGTAGTAATACAGGGGGCCCAGATACGCAGTATTTT
CDR3: CASSNTGGPDTQYF

V: TRBV29-1
size: few
J: TRBJ2-3
D: TRBD1
DNA: TGCAGCGTTGAGGGGACAGGGGAGGGAGATACGCAGTATTTT
CDR3: CSVEGTGEGDTQYF

V: TRBV29-1
size: many
J: TRBJ2-1
D: TRBD2
DNA: TGCAGCGTTGCCTCTCTTCCGGGACTAGGATCCAATGAGCAGTTCTTC
CDR3: CSVASLPGLGSNEQFF